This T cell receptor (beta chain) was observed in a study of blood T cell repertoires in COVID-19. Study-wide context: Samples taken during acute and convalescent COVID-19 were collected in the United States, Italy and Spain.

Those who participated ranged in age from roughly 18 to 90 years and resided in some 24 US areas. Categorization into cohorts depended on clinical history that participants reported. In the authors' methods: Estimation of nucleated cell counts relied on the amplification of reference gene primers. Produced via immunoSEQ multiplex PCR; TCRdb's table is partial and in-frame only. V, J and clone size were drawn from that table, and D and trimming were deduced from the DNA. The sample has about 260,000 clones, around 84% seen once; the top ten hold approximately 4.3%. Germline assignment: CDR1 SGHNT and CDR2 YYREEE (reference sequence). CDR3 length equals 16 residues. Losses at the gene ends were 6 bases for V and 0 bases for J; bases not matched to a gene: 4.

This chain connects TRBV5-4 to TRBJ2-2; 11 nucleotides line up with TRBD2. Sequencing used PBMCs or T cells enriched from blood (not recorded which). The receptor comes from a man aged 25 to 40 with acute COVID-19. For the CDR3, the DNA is TGTGCCAGCACCCTAGCGGGAGGATCGAACACCGGGGAGCTGTTTTTT. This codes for CASTLAGGSNTGELFF.